This T cell receptor beta chain was observed in a study of cytomegalovirus exposure and HLA in healthy donors. Overall study findings and caveats: TCR beta sequences reportedly predicted most subjects' HLA-A and HLA-B alleles accurately. The likely origin of a cluster of highly shared sequence variants was a sequencing artifact. As confirmed in vitro, three CMV-associated chains were specific for CMV antigens.

With V trimmed by 8 bases and J by 5 bases, 6 bases remained unmatched. The germline CDR1 and CDR2 sequences are WNHNN and SYGVQD (reference sequence). This CDR3 has 13 amino acids. In the PCR, 60 Vbeta and 13 Jbeta primers were used. Method: immunoSEQ multiplex PCR; TCRdb's copy keeps in-frame clones and lacks some. The sample has 150,000 or so clones, less than 85% seen once; the top ten hold 3.5% to 5%. There are a few counts of this clone. Its antigen is unidentified. The TCR originated in a man aged 18 to 30 in good health and CMV-seropositive. The rearrangement uses TRBV10-1 and TRBJ1-5; 7 positions match TRBD1. The sample was PBMCs. For the CDR3, the DNA is TGCGCCAGCTCGGACAGGTATGATCAGCCCCAGCATTTT. Its protein is CASSDRYDQPQHF.